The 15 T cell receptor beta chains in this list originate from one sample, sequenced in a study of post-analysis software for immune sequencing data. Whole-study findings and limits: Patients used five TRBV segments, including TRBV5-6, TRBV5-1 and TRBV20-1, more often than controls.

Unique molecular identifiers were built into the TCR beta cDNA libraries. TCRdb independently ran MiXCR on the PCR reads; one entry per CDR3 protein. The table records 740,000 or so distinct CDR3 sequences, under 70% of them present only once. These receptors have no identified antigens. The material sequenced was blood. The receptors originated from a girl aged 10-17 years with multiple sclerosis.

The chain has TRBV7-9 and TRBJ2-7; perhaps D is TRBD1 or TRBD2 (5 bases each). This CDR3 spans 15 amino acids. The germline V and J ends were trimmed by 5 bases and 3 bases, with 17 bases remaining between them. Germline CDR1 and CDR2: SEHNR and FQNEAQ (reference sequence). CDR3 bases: TGTGCCAGCAGCCCTGGGACCAGCCTCCTCTACGAGCAGTACTTC. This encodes CASSPGTSLLYEQYF.

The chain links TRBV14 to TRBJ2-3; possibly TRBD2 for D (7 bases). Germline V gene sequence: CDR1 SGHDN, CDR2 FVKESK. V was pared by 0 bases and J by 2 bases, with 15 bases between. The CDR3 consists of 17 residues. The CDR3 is CASSQERGGSATDTQYF. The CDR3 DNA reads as TGTGCCAGCAGCCAAGAAAGGGGGGGTAGCGCCACAGATACGCAGTATTTT.

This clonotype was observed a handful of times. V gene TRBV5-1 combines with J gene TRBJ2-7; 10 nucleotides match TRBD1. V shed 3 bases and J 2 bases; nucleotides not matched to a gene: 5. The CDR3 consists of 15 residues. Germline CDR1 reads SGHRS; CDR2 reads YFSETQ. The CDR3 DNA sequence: TGCGCCAGCAGCTGGGGACAGGGGATACCCTACGAGCAGTACTTC. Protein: CASSWGQGIPYEQYF.

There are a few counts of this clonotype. CDR3 DNA sequence: TGTGCCAGCAGTTTAAGCAGTTCGGGCAAAAACATTCAGTACTTC. Protein: CASSLSSSGKNIQYF. The chain uses TRBV28 and TRBJ2-4; unclear D gene. The V gene lost 2 bases and the J gene lost 3 bases, with 11 bases spanning the gap. The CDR3 extends over 15 amino acids. CDR1 MDHEN and CDR2 SYDVKM come from the germline V gene.

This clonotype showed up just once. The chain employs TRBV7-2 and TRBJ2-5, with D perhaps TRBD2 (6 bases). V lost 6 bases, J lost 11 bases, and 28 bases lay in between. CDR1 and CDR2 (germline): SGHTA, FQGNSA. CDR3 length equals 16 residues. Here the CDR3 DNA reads TGTGCCAGCAGGCCCATAGCGGACCAATCCTACAATGAGCAGTACTTC. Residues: CASRPIADQSYNEQYF.

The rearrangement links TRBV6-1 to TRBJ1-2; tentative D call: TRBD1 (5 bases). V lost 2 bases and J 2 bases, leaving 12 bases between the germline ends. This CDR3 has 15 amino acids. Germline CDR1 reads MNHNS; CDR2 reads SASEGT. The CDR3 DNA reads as TGTGCCAGCAGTGAAACGACAGCCTCCAACTATGGCTACACCTTC. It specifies CASSETTASNYGYTF.

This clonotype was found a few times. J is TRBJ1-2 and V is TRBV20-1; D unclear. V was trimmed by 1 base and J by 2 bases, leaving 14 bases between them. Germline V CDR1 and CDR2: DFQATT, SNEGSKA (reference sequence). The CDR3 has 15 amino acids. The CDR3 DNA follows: TGCAGTGCTAGAGCCCTGCGAGGGAGCAACTATGGCTACACCTTC. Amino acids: CSARALRGSNYGYTF.

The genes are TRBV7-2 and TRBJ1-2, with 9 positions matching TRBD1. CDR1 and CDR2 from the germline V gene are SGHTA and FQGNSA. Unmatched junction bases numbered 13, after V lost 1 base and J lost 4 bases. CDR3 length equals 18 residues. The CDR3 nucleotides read TGTGCCAGCAGCTTAGGGGCGGGACAGGGAGGGGTTACCTATGGCTACACCTTC. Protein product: CASSLGAGQGGVTYGYTF.

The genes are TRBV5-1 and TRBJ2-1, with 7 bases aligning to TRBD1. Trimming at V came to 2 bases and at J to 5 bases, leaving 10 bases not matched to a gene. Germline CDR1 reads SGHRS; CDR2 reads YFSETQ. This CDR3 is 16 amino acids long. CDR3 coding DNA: TGCGCCAGCAGCTTCGCCAACAGGGGTGACCACAATGAGCAGTTCTTC. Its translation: CASSFANRGDHNEQFF. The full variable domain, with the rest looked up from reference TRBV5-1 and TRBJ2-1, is KAGVTQTPRYLIKTRGQQVTLSCSPISGHRSVSWYQQTPGQGLQFLFEYFSETQRNKGNFPGRFSGRQFSNSRSEMNVSTLELGDSALYLCASSFANRGDHNEQFFGPGTRLTVL.

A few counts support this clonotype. The CDR3 reads CASSESKRLTGLRDTQYF. Here the CDR3 DNA reads TGCGCCAGCAGTGAGTCGAAGCGACTAACGGGATTGCGGGATACGCAGTATTTT. The V call is TRBV10-1, the J call TRBJ2-3; possibly TRBD2 for D (5 bases). Germline V gene lookup returns CDR1 WNHNN and CDR2 SYGVQD (reference sequence). V shed 0 bases and J shed 6 bases, with 22 bases lying between them. The CDR3 loop spans 18 amino acids.

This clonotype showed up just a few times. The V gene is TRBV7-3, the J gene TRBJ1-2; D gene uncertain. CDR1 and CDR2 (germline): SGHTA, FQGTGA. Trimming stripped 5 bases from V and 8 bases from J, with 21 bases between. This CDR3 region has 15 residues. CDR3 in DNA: TGTGCCAGCAGCCCCACGGGGTTAGCCTCGGGAGGCTACACCTTC. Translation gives CASSPTGLASGGYTF.

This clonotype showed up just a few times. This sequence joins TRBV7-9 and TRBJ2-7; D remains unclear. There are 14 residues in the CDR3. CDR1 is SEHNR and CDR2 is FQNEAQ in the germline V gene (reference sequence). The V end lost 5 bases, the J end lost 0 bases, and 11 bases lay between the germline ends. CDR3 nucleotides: TGTGCCAGCAGCCCGGAGAGAAGCTCCTACGAGCAGTACTTC. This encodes CASSPERSSYEQYF.

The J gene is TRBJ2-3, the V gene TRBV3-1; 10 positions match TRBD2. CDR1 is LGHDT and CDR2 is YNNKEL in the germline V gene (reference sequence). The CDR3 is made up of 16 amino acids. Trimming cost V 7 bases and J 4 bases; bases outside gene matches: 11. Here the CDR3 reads CASTKSRLAGADTQYF. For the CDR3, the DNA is TGTGCCAGCACCAAAAGCAGGCTAGCGGGGGCAGATACGCAGTATTTT.

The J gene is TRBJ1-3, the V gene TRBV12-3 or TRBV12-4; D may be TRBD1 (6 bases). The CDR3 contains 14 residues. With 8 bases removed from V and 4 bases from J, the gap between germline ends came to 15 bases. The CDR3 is CASCVGARGNTIYF. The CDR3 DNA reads TGTGCCAGCTGCGTGGGGGCAAGAGGAAACACCATATATTTT.

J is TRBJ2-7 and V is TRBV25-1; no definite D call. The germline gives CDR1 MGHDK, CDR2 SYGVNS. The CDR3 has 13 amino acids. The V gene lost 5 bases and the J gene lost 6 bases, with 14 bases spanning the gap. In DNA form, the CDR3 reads TGTGCCAGCAGTCCACGACCGGAATCCGAGCAGTACTTC. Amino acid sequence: CASSPRPESEQYF.